This TCR beta chain was captured in a study of T cells in Graves' hyperthyroidism and ophthalmopathy. Germline V lookup: CDR1 LNHNV, CDR2 YYDKDF (reference sequence). The V gene lost 0 bases and the J gene lost 0 bases, with 5 bases spanning the gap. The CDR3 spans 15 residues. What was amplified from RNA transcripts were TCR beta CDR3 regions. HTBI primers were the set used in a first-round RT-PCR of the TCR CDR3. TCRdb re-derived calls from the multiplex PCR reads in MiXCR, one entry per CDR3 protein. The sample has about 180,000 distinct CDR3 sequences; around 15% are singletons. Uncontrolled infection, other autoimmune disease, pregnancy or lactation excluded patients. This clonotype was seen ten or more times. As yet, its antigen is unknown. Findings of the study overall: Researchers found most expanded thyroid clonotypes above 0.001 in blood as well.

Sequences were obtained from blood. The chain links TRBV15 to TRBJ2-2; D gene unclear. The origin of this receptor is a woman between 50 and 59 years old with Graves' hyperthyroidism. The chain's CDR3 is CATSRDRSNTGELFF. The CDR3 DNA is TGTGCCACCAGCAGAGATCGGTCGAACACCGGGGAGCTGTTTTTT.